This T cell receptor (beta chain) was sequenced during a study of beta chain features in type 1 diabetes. Reverse transcription of all isolated RNA meant that expressed TCRB transcripts were sequenced. The method was immunoSEQ multiplex PCR; TCRdb's version includes in-frame clones alone and lacks a portion of them. The sample has 400,000 to 550,000 clones, about an eighth seen once; the top ten hold over 0.04%. The CDR3 runs to 13 residues. V was shortened by 7 bases and J by 1 base, with 9 bases between the two germline ends. Per the germline V gene, CDR1 is SGDLS and CDR2 is YYNGEE. Sampling consisted of one heparinised blood draw per donor, averaging roughly 100 mL. It was via CD45RO/CCR7/CD25/CD127/CD95/CD27 that CD4+ naive, central memory, regulatory and stem cell-like memory cells were sorted. Study conclusions and caveats: Significant though moderate, a shortening of TCRB CDR3s appeared in all four CD4+ subsets of Type 1 diabetes patients. The similarity of naive, central memory and Treg TCRB repertoires appeared greater among patients than among healthy donors.

This clone was seen a handful of times. The antigen remains unidentified. The chain recombines TRBV9 with TRBJ2-1; weak D call: TRBD1 (5 bases). Sequenced: naive CD4+ T cells from blood. The receptor was isolated from a young woman in good health. CDR3 amino acids: CASGAVSYNEQFF. The CDR3 DNA reads as TGTGCCAGCGGGGCTGTATCCTACAATGAGCAGTTCTTC.